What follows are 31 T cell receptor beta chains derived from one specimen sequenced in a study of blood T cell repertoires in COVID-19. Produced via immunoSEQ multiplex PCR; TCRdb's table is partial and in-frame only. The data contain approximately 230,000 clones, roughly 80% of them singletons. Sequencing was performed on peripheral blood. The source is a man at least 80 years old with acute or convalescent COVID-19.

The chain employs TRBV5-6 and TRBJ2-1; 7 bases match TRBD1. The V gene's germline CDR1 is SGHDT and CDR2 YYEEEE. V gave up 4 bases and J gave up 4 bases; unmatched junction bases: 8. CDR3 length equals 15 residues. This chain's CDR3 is CASSRLDRPYNEQFF. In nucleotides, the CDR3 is TGTGCCAGCAGCCGATTGGACAGGCCGTACAATGAGCAGTTCTTC.

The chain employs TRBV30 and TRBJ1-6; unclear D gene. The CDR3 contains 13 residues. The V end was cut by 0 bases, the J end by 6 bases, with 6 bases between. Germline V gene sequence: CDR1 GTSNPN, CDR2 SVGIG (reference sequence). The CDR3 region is CAWSVQSNSPLHF. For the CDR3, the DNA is TGTGCCTGGAGTGTACAATCTAATTCACCCCTCCACTTT.

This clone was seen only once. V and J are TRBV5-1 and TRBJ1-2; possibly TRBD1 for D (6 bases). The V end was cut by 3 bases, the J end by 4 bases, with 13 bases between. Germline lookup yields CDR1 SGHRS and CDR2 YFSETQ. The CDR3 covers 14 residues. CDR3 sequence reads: CASSSSGGSYGYTF. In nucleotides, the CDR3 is TGCGCCAGCAGCTCCTCGGGGGGCAGCTATGGCTACACCTTC.

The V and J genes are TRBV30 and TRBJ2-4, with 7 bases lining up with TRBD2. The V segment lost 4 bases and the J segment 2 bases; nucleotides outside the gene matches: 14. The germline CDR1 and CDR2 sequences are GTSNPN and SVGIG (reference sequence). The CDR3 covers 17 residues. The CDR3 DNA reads TGTGCCTGGAACGGGGAGGGACTCCCGAGAACCAAAAACATTCAGTACTTC. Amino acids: CAWNGEGLPRTKNIQYF. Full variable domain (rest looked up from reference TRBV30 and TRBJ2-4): SQTIHQWPATLVQPVGSPLSLECTVEGTSNPNLYWYRQAAGRGLQLLFYSVGIGQISSEVPQNLSASRPQDRQFILSSKKLLLSDSGFYLCAWNGEGLPRTKNIQYFGAGTRLSVL.

The chain's CDR3 is CASSKGQAPTNEKLFF. The CDR3 DNA reads as TGTGCCAGCAGCAAAGGACAGGCCCCAACTAATGAAAAACTGTTTTTT. The rearrangement joins TRBV9 to TRBJ1-4; 7 bases map to TRBD1. The CDR3 loop spans 16 amino acids. Germline CDR1 is SGDLS and CDR2 is YYNGEE. V was pared by 4 bases and J by 0 bases, with 6 bases of the junction left unmatched.

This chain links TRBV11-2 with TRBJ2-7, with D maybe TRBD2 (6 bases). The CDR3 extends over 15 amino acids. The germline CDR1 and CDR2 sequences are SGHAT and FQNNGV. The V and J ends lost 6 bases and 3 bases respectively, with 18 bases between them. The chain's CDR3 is CASSPVGGRLYEQYF. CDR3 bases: TGTGCCAGCAGTCCAGTAGGAGGGAGGCTCTACGAGCAGTACTTC.

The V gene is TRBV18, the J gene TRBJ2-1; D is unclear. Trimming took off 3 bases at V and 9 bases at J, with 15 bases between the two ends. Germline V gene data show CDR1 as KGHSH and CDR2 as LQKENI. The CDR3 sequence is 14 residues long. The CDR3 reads CASSPAFGRSEQFF. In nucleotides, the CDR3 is TGTGCCAGCTCACCCGCCTTCGGTCGGTCTGAGCAGTTCTTC.

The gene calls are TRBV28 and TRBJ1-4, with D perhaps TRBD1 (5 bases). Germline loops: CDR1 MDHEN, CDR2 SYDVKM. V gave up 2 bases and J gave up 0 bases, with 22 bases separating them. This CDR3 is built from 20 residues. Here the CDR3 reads CASSLTPGQISKATNEKLFF. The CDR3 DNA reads TGTGCCAGCAGTTTAACCCCTGGACAAATCTCTAAAGCAACTAATGAAAAACTGTTTTTT.

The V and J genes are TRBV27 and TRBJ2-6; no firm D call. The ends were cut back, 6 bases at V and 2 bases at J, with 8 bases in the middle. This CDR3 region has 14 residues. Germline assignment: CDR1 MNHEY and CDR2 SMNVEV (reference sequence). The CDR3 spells CASRSGAGANVLTF. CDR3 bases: TGTGCCAGCAGGAGTGGAGCTGGGGCCAACGTCCTGACTTTC.

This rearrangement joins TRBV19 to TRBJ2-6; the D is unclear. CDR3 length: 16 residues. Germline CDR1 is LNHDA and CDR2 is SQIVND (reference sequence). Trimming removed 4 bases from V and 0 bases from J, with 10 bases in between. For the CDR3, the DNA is TGTGCCAGTAGTAGGGCAGGTACCTCTGGGGCCAACGTCCTGACTTTC. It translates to CASSRAGTSGANVLTF. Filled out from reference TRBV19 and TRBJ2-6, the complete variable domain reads DGGITQSPKYLFRKEGQNVTLSCEQNLNHDAMYWYRQDPGQGLRLIYYSQIVNDFQKGDIAEGYSVSREKKESFPLTVTSAQKNPTAFYLCASSRAGTSGANVLTFGAGSRLTVL.

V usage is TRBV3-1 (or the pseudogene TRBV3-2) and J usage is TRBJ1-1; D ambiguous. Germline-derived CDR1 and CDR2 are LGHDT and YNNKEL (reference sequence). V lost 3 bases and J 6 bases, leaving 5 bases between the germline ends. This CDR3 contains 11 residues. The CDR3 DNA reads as TGTGCCAGCAGCCACGGTTCTGAAGCTTTCTTT. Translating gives CASSHGSEAFF.

This CDR3 is CAWSRGQGKDEAFF. CDR3 nucleotide sequence: TGTGCCTGGAGTCGAGGCCAGGGGAAAGATGAAGCTTTCTTT. The J gene is TRBJ1-1, the V gene TRBV30, with D possibly matching TRBD1 (6 bases). The germline V and J ends were trimmed by 2 bases and 7 bases, with 17 bases remaining between them. CDR3 size: 14 residues. CDR1 is GTSNPN, CDR2 SVGIG, per germline (reference sequence).

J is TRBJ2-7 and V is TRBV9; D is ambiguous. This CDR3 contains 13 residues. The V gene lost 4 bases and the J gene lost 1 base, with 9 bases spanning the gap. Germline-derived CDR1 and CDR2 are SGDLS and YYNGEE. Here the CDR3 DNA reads TGTGCCAGCAGCCCCGTTAATTCCTACGAGCAGTACTTC. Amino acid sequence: CASSPVNSYEQYF.

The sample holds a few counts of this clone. CDR3 residues: CSVEPMTGGVGYTF. CDR3 nucleotides: TGCAGCGTTGAACCGATGACAGGGGGCGTCGGCTACACCTTC. This chain joins TRBV29-1 and TRBJ1-2; 10 nucleotides match TRBD1. Germline lookup yields CDR1 SQVTM and CDR2 ANQGSEA. The CDR3 is 14 residues long. V lost 2 bases to trimming and J lost 8 bases; unmatched junction nucleotides: 8.

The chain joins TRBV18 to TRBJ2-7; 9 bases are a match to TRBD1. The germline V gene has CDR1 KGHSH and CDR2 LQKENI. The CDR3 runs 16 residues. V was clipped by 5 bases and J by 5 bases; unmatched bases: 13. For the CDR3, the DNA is TGTGCCAGCTCAGGGTCGGGGGACAGGGATGGCCACGAGCAGTACTTC. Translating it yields CASSGSGDRDGHEQYF.

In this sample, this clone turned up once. The CDR3 DNA reads TGTGCCAGCTCGGAGGGGAGATCACCCCTCCACTTT. It yields the protein CASSEGRSPLHF. The chain joins TRBV18 to TRBJ1-6, with a possible D match to TRBD1 (5 bases). V was clipped by 6 bases and J by 10 bases, with 10 bases between them. The CDR3 spans 12 residues. From germline, CDR1 is KGHSH and CDR2 LQKENI.

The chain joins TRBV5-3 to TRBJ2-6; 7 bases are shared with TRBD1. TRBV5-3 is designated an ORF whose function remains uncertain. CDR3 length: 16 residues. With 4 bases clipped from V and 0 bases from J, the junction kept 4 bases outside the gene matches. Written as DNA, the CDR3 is TGTGCCAGAAGCACGACAGGGAGCTCTGGGGCCAACGTCCTGACTTTC. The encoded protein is CARSTTGSSGANVLTF.

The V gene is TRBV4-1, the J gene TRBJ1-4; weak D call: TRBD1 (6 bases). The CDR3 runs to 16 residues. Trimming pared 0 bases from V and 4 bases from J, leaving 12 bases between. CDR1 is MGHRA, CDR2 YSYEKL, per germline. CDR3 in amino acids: CASSQDRTAVNEKLFF. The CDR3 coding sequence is TGCGCCAGCAGCCAAGACCGGACAGCTGTTAATGAAAAACTGTTTTTT.

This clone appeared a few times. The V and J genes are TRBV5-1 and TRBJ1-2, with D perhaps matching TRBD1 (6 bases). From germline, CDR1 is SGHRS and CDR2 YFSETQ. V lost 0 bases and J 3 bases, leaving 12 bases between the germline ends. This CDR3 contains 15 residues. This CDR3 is CASSLAPGVDYGYTF. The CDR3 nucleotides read TGCGCCAGCAGCTTGGCTCCAGGGGTAGACTATGGCTACACCTTC.

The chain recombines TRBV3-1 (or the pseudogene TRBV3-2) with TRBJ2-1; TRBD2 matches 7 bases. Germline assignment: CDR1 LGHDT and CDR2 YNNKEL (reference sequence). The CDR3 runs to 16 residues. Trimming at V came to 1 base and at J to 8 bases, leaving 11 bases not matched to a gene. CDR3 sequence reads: CASSQVSGFRGDEQFF. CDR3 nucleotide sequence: TGTGCCAGCAGCCAAGTTTCAGGGTTCCGGGGGGATGAGCAGTTCTTC.

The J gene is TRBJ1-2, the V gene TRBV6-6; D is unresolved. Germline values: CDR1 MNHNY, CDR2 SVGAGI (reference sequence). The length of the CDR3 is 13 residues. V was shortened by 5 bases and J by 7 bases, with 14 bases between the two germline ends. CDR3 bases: TGTGCCAGCAGTAGAGAGCGCCTCGGTGGCTACACCTTC. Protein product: CASSRERLGGYTF.

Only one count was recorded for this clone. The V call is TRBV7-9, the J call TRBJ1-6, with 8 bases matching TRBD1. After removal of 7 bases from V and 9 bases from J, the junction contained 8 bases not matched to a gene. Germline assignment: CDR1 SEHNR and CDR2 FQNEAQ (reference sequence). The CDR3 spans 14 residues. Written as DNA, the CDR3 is TGTGCCAGCACGGGACAGGCGGCACCTTCACCCCTCCACTTT. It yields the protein CASTGQAAPSPLHF. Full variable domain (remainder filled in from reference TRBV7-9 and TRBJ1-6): DTGVSQNPRHKITKRGQNVTFRCDPISEHNRLYWYRQTLGQGPEFLTYFQNEAQLEKSRLLSDRFSAERPKGSFSTLEIQRTEQGDSAMYLCASTGQAAPSPLHFGNGTRLTVT.

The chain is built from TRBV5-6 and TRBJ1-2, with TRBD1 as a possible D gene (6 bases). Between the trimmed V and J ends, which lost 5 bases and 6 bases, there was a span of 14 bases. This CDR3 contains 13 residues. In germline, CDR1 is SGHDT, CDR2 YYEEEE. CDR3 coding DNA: TGTGCCAGCAGGTTAGCAGGGGACAATGGCTACACCTTC. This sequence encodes CASRLAGDNGYTF.

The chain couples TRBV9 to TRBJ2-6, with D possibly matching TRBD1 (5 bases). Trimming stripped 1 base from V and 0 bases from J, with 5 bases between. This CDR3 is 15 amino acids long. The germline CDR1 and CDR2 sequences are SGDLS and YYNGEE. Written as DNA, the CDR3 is TGTGCCAGCAGCGTACAGGGCTCTGGGGCCAACGTCCTGACTTTC. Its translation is CASSVQGSGANVLTF.

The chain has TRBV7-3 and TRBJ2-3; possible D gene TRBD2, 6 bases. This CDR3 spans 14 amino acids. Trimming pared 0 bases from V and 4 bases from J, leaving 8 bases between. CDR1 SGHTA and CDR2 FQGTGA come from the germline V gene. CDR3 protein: CASSLTREADTQYF. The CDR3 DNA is TGTGCCAGCAGCTTAACGCGGGAAGCAGATACGCAGTATTTT.

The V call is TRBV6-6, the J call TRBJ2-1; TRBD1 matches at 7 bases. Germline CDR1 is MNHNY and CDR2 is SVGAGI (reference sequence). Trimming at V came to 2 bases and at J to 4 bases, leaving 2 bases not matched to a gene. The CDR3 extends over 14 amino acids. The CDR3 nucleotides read TGTGCCAGCAGTTACCGGGACAGTTACAATGAGCAGTTCTTC. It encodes CASSYRDSYNEQFF.

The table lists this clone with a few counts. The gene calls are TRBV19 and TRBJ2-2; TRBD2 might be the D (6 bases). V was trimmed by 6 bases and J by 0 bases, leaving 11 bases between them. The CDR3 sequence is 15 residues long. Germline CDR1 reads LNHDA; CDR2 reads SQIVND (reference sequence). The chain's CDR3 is CASSAGRTNTGELFF. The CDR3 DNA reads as TGTGCCAGTAGCGCGGGACGGACGAACACCGGGGAGCTGTTTTTT.

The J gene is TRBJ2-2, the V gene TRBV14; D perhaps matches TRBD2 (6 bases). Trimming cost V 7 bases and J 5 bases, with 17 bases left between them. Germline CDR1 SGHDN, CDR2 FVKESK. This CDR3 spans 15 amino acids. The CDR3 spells CASNSLPGGTGELFF. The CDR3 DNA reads TGTGCCAGCAACTCACTACCCGGGGGAACCGGGGAGCTGTTTTTT.

The CDR3 loop reads CASSFTGSSGNTIYF. CDR3 DNA sequence: TGTGCCAGCAGTTTTACAGGGAGCTCTGGAAACACCATATATTTT. This rearrangement joins TRBV27 to TRBJ1-3, with a tentative D call TRBD1 (6 bases). The germline CDR1 and CDR2 sequences are MNHEY and SMNVEV (reference sequence). V was pared by 3 bases and J by 0 bases, with 9 bases between. The CDR3 is 15 residues long.

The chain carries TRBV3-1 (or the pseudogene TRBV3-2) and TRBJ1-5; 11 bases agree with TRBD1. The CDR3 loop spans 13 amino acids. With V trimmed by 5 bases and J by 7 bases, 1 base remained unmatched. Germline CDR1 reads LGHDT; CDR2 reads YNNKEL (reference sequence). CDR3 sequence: CASSGTGGQPQHF. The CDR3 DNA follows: TGTGCCAGCAGCGGGACAGGGGGACAGCCCCAGCATTTT.

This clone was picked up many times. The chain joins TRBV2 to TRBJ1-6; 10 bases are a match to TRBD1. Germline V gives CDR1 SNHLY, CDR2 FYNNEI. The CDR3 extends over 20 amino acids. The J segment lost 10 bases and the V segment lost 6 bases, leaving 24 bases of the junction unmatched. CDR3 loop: CASRTLRDRGPKKRSSPLHF. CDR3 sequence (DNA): TGTGCCAGCAGGACCCTCCGGGACAGGGGTCCCAAAAAACGATCCTCACCCCTCCACTTT.